This record concerns one TCR beta chain sequence. Its antigen is unidentified. The sample comes from a study of CD8+CD57+ T cells in acquired aplastic anemia. For the study at large: Sorted CD4+ and CD8+ cells yielded DNA averaging approximately 3 ug. General study findings and limits: Patient and control CD8+ Simpson's diversity was not significantly different. Comparison of patients with controls identified around 28 shared CD8+ CDR3 sequences.

Patients included in sequencing had previously demonstrated CD8+CD57+ cell expansion by flow cytometry. Acquired aplastic anemia of severe grade affected all patients. Template material for TCR beta VDJ and CDR3 profiling consisted of genomic DNA. Each CDR3 protein is one row after TCRdb ran MiXCR on the reads. The table lists 150,000 to 200,000 distinct CDR3 sequences, less than 60% of them singletons, with about 1.8% in the top ten. The sequence came from a human donor with aplastic anemia. Material for sequencing was sorted CD4+, CD8+, or CD8+CD57+ T cells (not recorded which) from PBMCs.

The DNA for the CDR3 is TGTGCCAGCAGTGGGGACAGCTCATTTAATCAGCCCCAGCATTTT. It yields the protein CASSGDSSFNQPQHF. The J gene is TRBJ1-5, the V gene TRBV25-1; TRBD1 matches 7 bases. Looked up from germline, CDR1 is MGHDK and CDR2 is SYGVNS. The CDR3 consists of 15 residues. The V segment lost 4 bases and the J segment 4 bases; nucleotides outside the gene matches: 7.